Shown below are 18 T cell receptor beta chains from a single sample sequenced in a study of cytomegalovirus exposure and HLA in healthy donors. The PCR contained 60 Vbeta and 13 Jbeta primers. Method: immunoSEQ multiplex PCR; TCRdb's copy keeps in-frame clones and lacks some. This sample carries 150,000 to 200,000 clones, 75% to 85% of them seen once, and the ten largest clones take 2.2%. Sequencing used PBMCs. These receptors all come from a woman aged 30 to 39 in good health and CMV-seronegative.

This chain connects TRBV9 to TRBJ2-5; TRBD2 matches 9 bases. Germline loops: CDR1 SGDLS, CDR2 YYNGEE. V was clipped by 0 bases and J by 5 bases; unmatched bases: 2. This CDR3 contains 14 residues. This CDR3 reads CASSVDSGSETQYF. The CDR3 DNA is TGTGCCAGCAGCGTAGATAGCGGGAGTGAGACCCAGTACTTC.

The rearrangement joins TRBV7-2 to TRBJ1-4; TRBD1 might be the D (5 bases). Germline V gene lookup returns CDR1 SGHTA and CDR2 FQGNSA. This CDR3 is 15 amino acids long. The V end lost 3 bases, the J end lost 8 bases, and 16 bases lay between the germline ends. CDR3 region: CASSFDAGGWEKLFF. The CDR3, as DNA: TGTGCCAGCAGCTTCGACGCGGGGGGTTGGGAAAAACTGTTTTTT. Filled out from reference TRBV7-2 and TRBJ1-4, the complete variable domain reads GAGVSQSPSNKVTEKGKDVELRCDPISGHTALYWYRQSLGQGLEFLIYFQGNSAPDKSGLPSDRFSAERTGGSVSTLTIQRTQQEDSAVYLCASSFDAGGWEKLFFGSGTQLSVL.

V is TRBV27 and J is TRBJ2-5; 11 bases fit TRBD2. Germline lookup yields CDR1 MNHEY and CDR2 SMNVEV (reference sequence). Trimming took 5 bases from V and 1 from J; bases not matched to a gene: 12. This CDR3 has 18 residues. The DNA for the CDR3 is TGTGCCAGCAGTCCCATAAAGGGACTAGCGGATCCCCAAGAGACCCAGTACTTC. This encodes CASSPIKGLADPQETQYF.

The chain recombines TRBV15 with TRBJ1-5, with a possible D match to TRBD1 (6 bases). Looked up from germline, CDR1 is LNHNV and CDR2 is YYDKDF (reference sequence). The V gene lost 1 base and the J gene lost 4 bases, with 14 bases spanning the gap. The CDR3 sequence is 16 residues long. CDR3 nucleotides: TGTGCCACCAGCAGAGGGACGGGGGGCAAAAATCAGCCCCAGCATTTT. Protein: CATSRGTGGKNQPQHF.

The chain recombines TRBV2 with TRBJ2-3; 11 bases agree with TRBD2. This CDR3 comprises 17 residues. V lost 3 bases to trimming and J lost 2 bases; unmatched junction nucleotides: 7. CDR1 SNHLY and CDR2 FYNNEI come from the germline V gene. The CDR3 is CASSDLSGRASTDTQYF. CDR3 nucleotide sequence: TGTGCCAGCAGTGACCTTAGCGGGAGGGCCTCCACAGATACGCAGTATTTT.

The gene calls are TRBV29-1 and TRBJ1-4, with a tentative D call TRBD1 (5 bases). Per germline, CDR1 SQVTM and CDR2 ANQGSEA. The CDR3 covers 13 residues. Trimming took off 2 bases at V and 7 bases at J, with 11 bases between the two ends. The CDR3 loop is CSVELGLGEKLFF. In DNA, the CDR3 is TGCAGCGTTGAATTGGGGCTCGGTGAAAAACTGTTTTTT.

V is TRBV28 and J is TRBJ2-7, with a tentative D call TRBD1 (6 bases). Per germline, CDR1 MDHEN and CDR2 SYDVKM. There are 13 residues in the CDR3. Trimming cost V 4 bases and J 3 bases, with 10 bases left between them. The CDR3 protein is CASSYRESYEQYF. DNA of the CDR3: TGTGCCAGCAGTTACAGGGAGAGCTACGAGCAGTACTTC.

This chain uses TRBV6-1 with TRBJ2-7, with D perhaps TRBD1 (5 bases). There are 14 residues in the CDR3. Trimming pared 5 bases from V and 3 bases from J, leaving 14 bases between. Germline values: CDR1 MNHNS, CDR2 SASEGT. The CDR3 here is CASSWTKEYYEQYF. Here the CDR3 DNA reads TGTGCCAGCAGTTGGACAAAGGAGTACTACGAGCAGTACTTC.

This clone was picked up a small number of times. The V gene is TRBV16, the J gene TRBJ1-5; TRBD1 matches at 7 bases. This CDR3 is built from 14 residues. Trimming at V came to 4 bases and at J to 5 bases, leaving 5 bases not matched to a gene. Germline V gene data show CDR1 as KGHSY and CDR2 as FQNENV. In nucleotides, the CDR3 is TGTGCCAGCAGCCCCGCAGGGGGTGATCAGCCCCAGCATTTT. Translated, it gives CASSPAGGDQPQHF. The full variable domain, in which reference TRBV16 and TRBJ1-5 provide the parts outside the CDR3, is GEEVAQTPKHLVRGEGQKAKLYCAPIKGHSYVFWYQQVLKNEFKFLISFQNENVFDETGMPKERFSAKCLPNSPCSLEIQATKLEDSAVYFCASSPAGGDQPQHFGDGTRLSIL.

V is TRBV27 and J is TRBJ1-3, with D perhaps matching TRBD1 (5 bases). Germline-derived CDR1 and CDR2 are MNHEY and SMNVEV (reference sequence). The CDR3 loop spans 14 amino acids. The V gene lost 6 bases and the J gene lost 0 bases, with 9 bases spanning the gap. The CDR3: CASSQGYSGNTIYF. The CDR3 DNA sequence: TGTGCCAGCAGCCAGGGCTACTCTGGAAACACCATATATTTT.

The CDR3 DNA reads as TGCGCCAGCAGCCAAGAAATCGCAGGGGCGAACACCGGGGAGCTGTTTTTT. Translated: CASSQEIAGANTGELFF. The gene calls are TRBV4-1 and TRBJ2-2; the D gene is possibly TRBD1 (6 bases). There are 17 residues in the CDR3. Between the trimmed V and J ends, which lost 0 bases and 0 bases, there was a span of 11 bases. Per germline, CDR1 MGHRA and CDR2 YSYEKL.

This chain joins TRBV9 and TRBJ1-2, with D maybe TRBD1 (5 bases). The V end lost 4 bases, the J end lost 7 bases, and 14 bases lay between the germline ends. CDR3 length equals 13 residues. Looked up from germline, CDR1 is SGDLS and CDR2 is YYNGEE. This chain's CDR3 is CASSPPTGVGYTF. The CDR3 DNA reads TGTGCCAGCAGCCCACCGACGGGGGTTGGCTACACCTTC.

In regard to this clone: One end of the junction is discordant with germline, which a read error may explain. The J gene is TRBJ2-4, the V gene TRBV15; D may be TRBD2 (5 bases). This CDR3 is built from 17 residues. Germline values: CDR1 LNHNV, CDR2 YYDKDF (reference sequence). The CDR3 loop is CATSGGYQLLAKNSQYF. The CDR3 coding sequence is TGTGCCACCAGCGGAGGCTATCAGCTTCTAGCCAAAAACAGTCAGTACTTC.

CDR3 amino acids: CASKVGGGLEQFF. For the CDR3, the DNA is TGTGCCAGCAAGGTCGGGGGGGGCCTTGAGCAGTTCTTC. The chain recombines TRBV28 with TRBJ2-1; 8 nucleotides align to TRBD2. The CDR3 loop spans 13 amino acids. The germline V gene encodes CDR1 MDHEN and CDR2 SYDVKM. Trimming took 7 bases from V and 9 from J; bases not matched to a gene: 8.

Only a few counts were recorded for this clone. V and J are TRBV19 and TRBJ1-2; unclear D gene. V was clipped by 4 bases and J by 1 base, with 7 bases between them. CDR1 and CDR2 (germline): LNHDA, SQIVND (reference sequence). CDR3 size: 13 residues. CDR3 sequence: CASSTHNNYGYTF. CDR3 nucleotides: TGTGCCAGTAGTACTCACAATAACTATGGCTACACCTTC.

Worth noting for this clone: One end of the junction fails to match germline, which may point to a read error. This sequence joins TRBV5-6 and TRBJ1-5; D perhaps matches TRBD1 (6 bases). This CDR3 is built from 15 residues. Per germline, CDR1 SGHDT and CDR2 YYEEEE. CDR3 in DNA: TGTACCAGCAGTAGCTTGGCAGGGGGCAATCAGCCCCAGCATTTT. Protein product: CTSSSLAGGNQPQHF.

This CDR3 is CASSFHALAKNIQYF. Here the CDR3 DNA reads TGTGCCAGCAGCTTCCACGCGTTAGCCAAAAACATTCAGTACTTC. The chain recombines TRBV13 with TRBJ2-4; D gene ambiguous. The CDR3 is 15 residues long. V dropped 3 bases and J dropped 0 bases, with 9 bases sitting between them. The germline V gene has CDR1 PRHDT and CDR2 FYEKMQ (reference sequence).

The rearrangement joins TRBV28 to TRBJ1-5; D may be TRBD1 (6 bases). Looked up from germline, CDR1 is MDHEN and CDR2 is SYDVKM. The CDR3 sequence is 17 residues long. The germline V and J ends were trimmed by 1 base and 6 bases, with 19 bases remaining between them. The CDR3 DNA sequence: TGTGCCAGCAGTTTATCCACAGGGAGGGGCTCGGGTCAGCCCCAGCATTTT. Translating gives CASSLSTGRGSGQPQHF.